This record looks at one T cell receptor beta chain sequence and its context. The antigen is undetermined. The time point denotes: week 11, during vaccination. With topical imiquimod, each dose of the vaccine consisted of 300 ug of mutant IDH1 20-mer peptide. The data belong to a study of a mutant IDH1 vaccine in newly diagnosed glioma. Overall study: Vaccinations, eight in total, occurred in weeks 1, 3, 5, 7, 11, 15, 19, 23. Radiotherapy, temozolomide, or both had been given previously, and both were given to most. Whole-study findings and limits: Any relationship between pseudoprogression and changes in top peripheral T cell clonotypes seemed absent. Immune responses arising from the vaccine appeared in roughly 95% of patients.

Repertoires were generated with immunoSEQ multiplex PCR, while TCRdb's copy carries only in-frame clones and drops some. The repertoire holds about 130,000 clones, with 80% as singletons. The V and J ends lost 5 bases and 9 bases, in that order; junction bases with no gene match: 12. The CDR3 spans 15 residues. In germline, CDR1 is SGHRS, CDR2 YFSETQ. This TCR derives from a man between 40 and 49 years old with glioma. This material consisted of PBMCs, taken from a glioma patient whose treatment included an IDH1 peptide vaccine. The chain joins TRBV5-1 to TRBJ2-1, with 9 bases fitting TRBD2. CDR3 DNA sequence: TGCGCCAGCAGTTACCTAGCGGGGACAAGTGGTGAGCAGTTCTTC. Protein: CASSYLAGTSGEQFF.